This is a list of T cell receptor beta chains from one sample in a study of shared clonotypes between healthy human individuals. Sequencing was performed with immunoSEQ multiplex PCR; in TCRdb, only in-frame clones are kept and a portion is missing. The top ten clones hold 1.5% to 2% of a sample with around 700,000 clones, approximately 74% of them seen once. Sequenced input: memory CD4+ T cells sorted from blood. These receptors originate from a woman in her twenties or thirties in good health. Both conserved end residues are part of each CDR3. D genes are given only for firm matches. Only some rows state a clone size, as once, few, many or a class for expanded clones.

>TRBJ2-7|NA|TRBV11-2|TRBD1
TGTGCCAGCAGCTCGTACAGGGGGAGTGAATACGAGCAGTACTTC
CASSSYRGSEYEQYF
>TRBJ1-5|NA|TRBV2|NA
TGTGCCAGCAGGGCGAACTCGGGGGACCAGCCCCAGCATTTT
CASRANSGDQPQHF
>TRBJ1-2|NA|TRBV6-1|NA
TGTGCCAGCAGTGAAGGGGGGACGGTCAACTATGGCTACACCTTC
CASSEGGTVNYGYTF
>TRBJ1-5|NA|TRBV5-1|NA
TGCGCCAGCAGCCCACGCGGGGGGGATCAGCCCCAGCATTTT
CASSPRGGDQPQHF
>TRBJ2-1|once|TRBV28|NA
TGTGCCAGCATTGAGGGGACCTACAATGAGCAGTTCTTC
CASIEGTYNEQFF
>TRBJ2-1|NA|TRBV29-1|TRBD1
TGCAGCGTTGACGGGACAGGTCCCAATGAGCAGTTCTTC
CSVDGTGPNEQFF
>TRBJ2-7|NA|TRBV28|TRBD1
TGTGCCAGCAGTTTTCGGGACAGGGGGCCGTACGAGCAGTACTTC
CASSFRDRGPYEQYF
>TRBJ2-3|NA|TRBV29-1|NA
TGCAGCGTTGTGGCGATGTCGATGACAGATACGCAGTATTTT
CSVVAMSMTDTQYF
>TRBJ2-3|NA|TRBV27|TRBD2
TGTGCCAGCAGTCCGAAGCGGGAAAGGAGCACAGATACGCAGTATTTT
CASSPKRERSTDTQYF
>TRBJ2-7|NA|TRBV10-3|TRBD2
TGTGCCATCAGGGGGACTAGCGGGAGTATCGAGCAGTACTTC
CAIRGTSGSIEQYF
>TRBJ2-7|NA|TRBV10-2|TRBD2
TGCGCCACCGACCCGACTAGCGGGAGCTACGAGCAGTACTTC
CATDPTSGSYEQYF
>TRBJ2-3|NA|TRBV19|TRBD2
TGTGCCAGTAGTTCGCCGGGACTAGCTCGGGGTACGCAGTATTTT
CASSSPGLARGTQYF
>TRBJ2-7|few|TRBV6-1|NA
TGTGCCAGCAGTGAAGGGCAGGGAGCCCCCTACGAGCAGTACTTC
CASSEGQGAPYEQYF
>TRBJ1-2|NA|TRBV5-4|TRBD1
TGTGCCAGCAGCTTGACGGGACAGGGCCTCTATGGCTACACCTTC
CASSLTGQGLYGYTF
>TRBJ2-1|NA|TRBV28|TRBD2
TGTGCCAGCAGTTTGAGGACTAGCGAGACGGGCGGCGATGAGCAGTTCTTC
CASSLRTSETGGDEQFF
>TRBJ2-1|NA|TRBV5-1|NA
TGCGCCAGCAGCTTGGACCTCGCCCACCTCGGCCATGAGCAGTTCTTC
CASSLDLAHLGHEQFF
>TRBJ1-2|NA|TRBV5-1|NA
TGCGCCAGCAGCTTTGGGAGAACTAACTATGGCTACACCTTC
CASSFGRTNYGYTF
>TRBJ2-2|NA|TRBV15|NA
TGTGCCACCAGCAATCCTTCTACCGGGGAGCTGTTTTTT
CATSNPSTGELFF
>TRBJ1-3|few|TRBV28|NA
TGTGCCAGCAGTCCGCGGGACACGGCAAACACCATATATTTT
CASSPRDTANTIYF
>TRBJ1-1|NA|TRBV7-2|TRBD1
TGTGCCAGCAGCTTAGCGCAGGGGGCAACTGAAGCTTTCTTT
CASSLAQGATEAFF
>TRBJ2-3|NA|TRBV13|NA
TGTGCCAGCAGCTTAGCCCAGGGATGGGAGGGCACAGATACGCAGTATTTT
CASSLAQGWEGTDTQYF
>TRBJ2-7|NA|TRBV4-1|NA
TGCGCCAGCAGCCAAGATCCTGGGTCCTACGAGCAGTACTTC
CASSQDPGSYEQYF
>TRBJ2-5|NA|TRBV19|NA
TGTGCCAGTAGTGTTACCGGGTCAATAGAAGAGACCCAGTACTTC
CASSVTGSIEETQYF
>TRBJ2-3|NA|TRBV28|TRBD2
TGTGCCAGCAGTTTGTGGCGGGAGGCCGCAGATACGCAGTATTTT
CASSLWREAADTQYF
>TRBJ1-5|many|TRBV28|NA
TGTGCCAGCAGTTTGGCAGGGGCACGCAATCAGCCCCAGCATTTT
CASSLAGARNQPQHF
>TRBJ2-3|NA|TRBV5-1|NA
TGCGCCAGCAGCCCCCAAGGGGGAGATACGCAGTATTTT
CASSPQGGDTQYF
>TRBJ1-1|NA|TRBV7-3|NA
TGTGCCAGCAGCTTAAGTGGGCGGAACACTGAAGCTTTCTTT
CASSLSGRNTEAFF
>TRBJ2-7|NA|TRBV29-1|NA
TGCAGCGTCAAACAAGACTCCACCCTGTACGAGCAGTACTTC
CSVKQDSTLYEQYF
>TRBJ2-7|NA|TRBV11-3|NA
TGTGCCAGCAGCTTAAGTGGGGACTTGAGCTCCTACGAGCAGTACTTC
CASSLSGDLSSYEQYF
>TRBJ1-3|NA|TRBV6-1|TRBD1
TGTGCCAGCAAGGTCGGGACAGCGGGAAACACCATATATTTT
CASKVGTAGNTIYF
>TRBJ1-4|NA|TRBV2|NA
TGTGCCAGCAGTAGGCCCAGTGGAACTAATGAAAAACTGTTTTTT
CASSRPSGTNEKLFF
>TRBJ1-5|NA|TRBV19|NA
TGTGCCAGTAGTTCGGACACCACGGGGGGCAATCAGCCCCAGCATTTT
CASSSDTTGGNQPQHF
>TRBJ2-7|NA|TRBV6-1|NA
TGTGCCAGCAGACCAGCAAAGGATTACGAGCAGTACTTC
CASRPAKDYEQYF
>TRBJ2-7|NA|TRBV6-5|NA
TGTGCCAGCAGGTTGAAGCGGGCGACCTACGAGCAGTACTTC
CASRLKRATYEQYF
>TRBJ2-7|NA|TRBV7-9|TRBD2
TGTGCCAGCAGCTTAGGTGCTAGCGGGAGGTGGGACGAGCAGTACTTC
CASSLGASGRWDEQYF
>TRBJ2-3|NA|TRBV4-2|TRBD2
TGTGCCAGCAGCCAAGTTAGCGGGAGGGCCTCGGATACGCAGTATTTT
CASSQVSGRASDTQYF
>TRBJ2-3|NA|TRBV7-6|TRBD2
TGTGCCAGCAGCTTAGGACTAGCGAACACAGATACGCAGTATTTT
CASSLGLANTDTQYF
>TRBJ2-2|NA|TRBV19|NA
TGTGCCAGTAGTATCTACCAGGGGACCGGGGAGCTGTTTTTT
CASSIYQGTGELFF
>TRBJ2-1|NA|TRBV4-1|NA
TGCGCCAGCAGCACGGGACGGCCGGACAATGAGCAGTTCTTC
CASSTGRPDNEQFF
>TRBJ2-1|once|TRBV19|NA
TGTGCCAGTAGTAGCCCCCTTAGGAATGAGCAGTTCTTC
CASSSPLRNEQFF
>TRBJ1-1|NA|TRBV5-1|TRBD1
TGCGCCAGCAGCTGGACAGGGAACGGTGTCTCTGAAGCTTTCTTT
CASSWTGNGVSEAFF
>TRBJ2-5|NA|TRBV5-4|TRBD1
TGTGCCAGCAGACCCGGGACAGATTCCAAGACCCAGTACTTC
CASRPGTDSKTQYF
>TRBJ1-2|NA|TRBV10-2|NA
TGCGCCAGCAGTGAGATAGTCAACGGCATTACGGGCTACACCTTC
CASSEIVNGITGYTF
>TRBJ2-7|NA|TRBV7-2|TRBD1
TGTGCCAGCAGGACGACGGGACAGGGGGCTAGCGAGCAGTACTTC
CASRTTGQGASEQYF
>TRBJ2-4|many|TRBV7-3|NA
TGTGCCAGCAGCCCAGGCTCCATGGAAAACATTCAGTACTTC
CASSPGSMENIQYF
>TRBJ2-7|few|TRBV5-1|TRBD2
TGCGCCAGCAGCTTGAAATACACTAGCGGGTACACCTACGAGCAGTACTTC
CASSLKYTSGYTYEQYF
>TRBJ2-1|NA|TRBV4-2|TRBD2
TGTGCCAGCAGCCAAGATCTAGGCGGGAGGGCCAATGAGCAGTTCTTC
CASSQDLGGRANEQFF
>TRBJ2-7|NA|TRBV7-9|NA
TGTGCCAGCGCAGGGCAAAGGTACGAGCAGTACTTC
CASAGQRYEQYF
>TRBJ2-1|NA|TRBV5-6|NA
TGTGCCAGCAGCCTAACGACTTTCGGGAGTTACAATGAGCAGTTCTTC
CASSLTTFGSYNEQFF
>TRBJ2-7|NA|TRBV6-5|TRBD2
TGTGCCAGCAGTTACTATCCAGCGGGGTCCTACGAGCAGTACTTC
CASSYYPAGSYEQYF
>TRBJ1-2|NA|TRBV5-1|TRBD1
TGCGCCAGCAGCGGGGGACAGGGGGACTATGGCTACACCTTC
CASSGGQGDYGYTF
>TRBJ2-3|NA|TRBV5-1|NA
TGCGCCAGCAGGAGGGGGGTGGCAGATACGCAGTATTTT
CASRRGVADTQYF
>TRBJ2-7|NA|TRBV5-1|NA
TGCGCCAGCAGCTACCTACAGAGCTCCGGCTACGAGCAGTACTTC
CASSYLQSSGYEQYF
>TRBJ1-2|few|TRBV6-1|NA
TGTGCCAGCAGTGAAGCCCTGGGGGCCGGCTATGGCTACACCTTC
CASSEALGAGYGYTF
>TRBJ1-5|NA|TRBV28|NA
TGTGCCAGCAGGTATTCTTCCGGGTATCAGCCCCAGCATTTT
CASRYSSGYQPQHF
>TRBJ2-3|NA|TRBV27|TRBD2
TGTGCCAGCAGTTTAGAGGGTCCTCGGGGGGCAGATACGCAGTATTTT
CASSLEGPRGADTQYF